This entry is about one T cell receptor beta chain. This sample was included in a study of shared clonotypes between healthy human individuals. The V and J ends lost 7 bases and 6 bases respectively, with 7 bases between them. The CDR3 length is 10 residues. Germline loops: CDR1 SGDLS, CDR2 YYNGEE. Original analysis: Junction-only sequences produced by ImmunoSEQ had no quality scores, so filtering differed. Method: immunoSEQ multiplex PCR; TCRdb's copy keeps in-frame clones and lacks some. Clone size and the V and J calls come from that table; the DNA yielded D and trimming. Of about 700,000 clones listed, about 90% are singletons. It was CD45RO-negative cells, positively selected for CCR7, that made up naive CD8 cells, with terminally differentiated effector memory CD45RA+ cells excluded.

This chain connects TRBV9 to TRBJ1-2; no firm D call. The receptor was isolated from a man in his thirties or forties in good health. The sequenced material came from naive CD8+ T cells sorted from blood. The CDR3 nucleotides read TGTGCCAGCCGACGGAATGGCTACACCTTC. Translating gives CASRRNGYTF.